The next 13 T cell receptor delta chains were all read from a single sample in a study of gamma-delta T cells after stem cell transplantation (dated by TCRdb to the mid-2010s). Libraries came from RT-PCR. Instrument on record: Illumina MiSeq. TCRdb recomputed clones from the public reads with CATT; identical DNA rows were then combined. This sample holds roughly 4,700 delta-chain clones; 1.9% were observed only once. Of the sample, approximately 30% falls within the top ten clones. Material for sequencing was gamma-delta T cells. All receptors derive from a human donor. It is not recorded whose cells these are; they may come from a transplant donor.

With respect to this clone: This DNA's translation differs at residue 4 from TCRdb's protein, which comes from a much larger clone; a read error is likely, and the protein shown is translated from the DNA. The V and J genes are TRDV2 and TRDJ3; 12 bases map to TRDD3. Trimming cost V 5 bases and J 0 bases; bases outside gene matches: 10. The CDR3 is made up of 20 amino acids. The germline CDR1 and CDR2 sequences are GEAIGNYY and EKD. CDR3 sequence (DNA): TGTGCCTGTGCCGCTAGTACTGGGGGATACCACTCCTGGGACACCCGACAGATGTTTTTC. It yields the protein CACAASTGGYHSWDTRQMFF.

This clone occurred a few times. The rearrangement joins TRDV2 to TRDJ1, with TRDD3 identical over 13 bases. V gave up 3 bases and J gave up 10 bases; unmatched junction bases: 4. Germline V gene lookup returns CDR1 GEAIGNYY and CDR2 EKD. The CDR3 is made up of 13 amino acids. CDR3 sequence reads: CACDVLGDTGLIF. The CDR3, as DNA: TGTGCCTGTGACGTACTGGGGGATACGGGACTCATCTTT.

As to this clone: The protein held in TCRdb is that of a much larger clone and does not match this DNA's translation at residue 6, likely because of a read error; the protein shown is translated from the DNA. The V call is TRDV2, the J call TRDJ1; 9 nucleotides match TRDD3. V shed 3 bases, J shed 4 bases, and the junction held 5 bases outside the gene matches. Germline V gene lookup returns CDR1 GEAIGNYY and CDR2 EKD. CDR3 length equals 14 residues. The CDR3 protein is CACDHSGGFDKLIF. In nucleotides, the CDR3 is TGTGCCTGTGACCATTCTGGGGGATTCGATAAACTCATCTTT.

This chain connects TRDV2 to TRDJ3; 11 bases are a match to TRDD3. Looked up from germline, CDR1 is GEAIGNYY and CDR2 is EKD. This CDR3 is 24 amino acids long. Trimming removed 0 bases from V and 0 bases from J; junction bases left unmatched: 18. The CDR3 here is CACDTVVLGDNLKRGSWDTRQMFF. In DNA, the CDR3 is TGTGCCTGTGACACCGTTGTACTGGGGGATAACCTAAAACGGGGCTCCTGGGACACCCGACAGATGTTTTTC.

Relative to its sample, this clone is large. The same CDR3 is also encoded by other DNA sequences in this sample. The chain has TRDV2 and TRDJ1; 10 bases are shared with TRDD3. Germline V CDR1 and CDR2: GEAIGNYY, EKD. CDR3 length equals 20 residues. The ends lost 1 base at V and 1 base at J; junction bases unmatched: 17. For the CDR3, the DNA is TGTGCCTGTGACACGGTCTATGGGGGGGATACGCGGGGGGCCACCGATAAACTCATCTTT. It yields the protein CACDTVYGGDTRGATDKLIF.

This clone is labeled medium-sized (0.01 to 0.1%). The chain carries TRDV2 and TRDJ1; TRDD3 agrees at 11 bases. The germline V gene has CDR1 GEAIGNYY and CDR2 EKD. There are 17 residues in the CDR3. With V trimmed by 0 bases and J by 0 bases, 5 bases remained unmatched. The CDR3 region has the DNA TGTGCCTGTGACACCTTGGGGGATACGGGGTACACCGATAAACTCATCTTT. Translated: CACDTLGDTGYTDKLIF.

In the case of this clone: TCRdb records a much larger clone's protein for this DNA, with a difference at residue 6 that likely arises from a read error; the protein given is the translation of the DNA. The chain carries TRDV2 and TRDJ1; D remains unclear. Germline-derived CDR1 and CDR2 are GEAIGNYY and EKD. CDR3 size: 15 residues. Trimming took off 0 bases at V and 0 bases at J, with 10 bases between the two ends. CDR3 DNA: TGTGCCTGTGACACCATATCCGGTTACACCGATAAACTCATCTTT. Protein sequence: CACDTISGYTDKLIF.

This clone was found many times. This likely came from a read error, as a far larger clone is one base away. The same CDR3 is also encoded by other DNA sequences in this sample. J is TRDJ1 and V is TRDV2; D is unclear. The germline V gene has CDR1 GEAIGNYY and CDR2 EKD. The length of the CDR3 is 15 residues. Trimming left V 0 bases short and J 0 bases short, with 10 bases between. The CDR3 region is CACDTIGLHTDKLIF. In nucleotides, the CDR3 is TGTGCCTGTGACACCATTGGCCTCCACACCGATAAACTCATCTTT.

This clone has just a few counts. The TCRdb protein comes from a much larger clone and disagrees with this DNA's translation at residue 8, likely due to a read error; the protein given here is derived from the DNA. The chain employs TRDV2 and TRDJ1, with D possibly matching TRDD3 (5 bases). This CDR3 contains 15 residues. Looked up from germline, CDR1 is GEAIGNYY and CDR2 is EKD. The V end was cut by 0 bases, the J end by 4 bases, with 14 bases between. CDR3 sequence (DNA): TGTGCCTGTGACACCCTCGGGATGGCCAACGATAAACTCATCTTT. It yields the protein CACDTLGMANDKLIF.

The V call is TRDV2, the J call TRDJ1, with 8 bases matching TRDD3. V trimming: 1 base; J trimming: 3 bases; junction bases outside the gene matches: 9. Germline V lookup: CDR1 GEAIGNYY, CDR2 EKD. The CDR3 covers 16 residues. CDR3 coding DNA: TGTGCCTGTGACACGATTGGGGGATCTAGCTCCGATAAACTCATCTTT. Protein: CACDTIGGSSSDKLIF.

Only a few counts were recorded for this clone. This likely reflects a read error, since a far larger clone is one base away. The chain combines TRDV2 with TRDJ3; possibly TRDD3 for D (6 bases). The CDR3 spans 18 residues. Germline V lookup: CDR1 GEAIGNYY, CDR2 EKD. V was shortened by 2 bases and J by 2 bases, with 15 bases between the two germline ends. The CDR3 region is CACDIVLGRTWDTRQMFF. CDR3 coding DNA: TGTGCCTGTGACATCGTACTGGGACGAACCTGGGACACCCGACAGATGTTTTTC.

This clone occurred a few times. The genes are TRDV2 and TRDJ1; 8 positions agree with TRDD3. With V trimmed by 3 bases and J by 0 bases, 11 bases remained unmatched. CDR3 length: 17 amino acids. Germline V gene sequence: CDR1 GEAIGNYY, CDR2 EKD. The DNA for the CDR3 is TGTGCCTGTGACTCTCTCATGGGGGATCGCAACACCGATAAACTCATCTTT. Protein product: CACDSLMGDRNTDKLIF.

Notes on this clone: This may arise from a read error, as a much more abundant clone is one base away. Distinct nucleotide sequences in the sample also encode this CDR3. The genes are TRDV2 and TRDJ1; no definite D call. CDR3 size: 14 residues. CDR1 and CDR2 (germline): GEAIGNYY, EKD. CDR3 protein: CACDTLTNTDKLIF. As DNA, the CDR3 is TGTGCCTGCGACACTCTTACCAACACCGATAAACTCATCTTT.